This T cell receptor (beta chain) was identified during a study of beta chain features in type 1 diabetes (dated by TCRdb to the late 2010s). Study-wide context: Mean age, gender distribution, total cell number and subset yield were not different between patients and healthy donors. Across all samples, some 100,000,000 sorted cells were examined, and cell number per subset correlated strongly with RNA yield. In the study, recently diagnosed type 1 diabetes patients and matched healthy donors were compared on the TCRB repertoires of their sorted circulating CD4+ T cell subsets. Naive and central memory subsets were obtained from all 28 donors, but regulatory and stem cell-like memory subsets were isolated from only 8 patients and roughly 8 healthy donors. Broader findings and caveats from the paper: Naive, central memory and regulatory TCRB repertoires appeared more similar among patients than among healthy donors. PCR may preferentially amplify shorter templates, but because patient and control samples were amplified and corrected together, any resulting skew would affect both groups equally. At VDJ recombination sites, patients with type 1 diabetes made fewer insertions and deleted more nucleotides, a pattern implying thymic rearrangement abnormalities. Type 1 diabetes patients showed a moderate but significant shortening of TCRB CDR3 length in all four CD4+ subsets. Because cDNA was sequenced instead of genomic DNA, highly expressing activated cells could be over-represented, though the groups showed no difference in activation or CD3 levels. Because the HLA sub-analyses included only small numbers of individuals, any influence of HLA type on TCRB rearrangement was left unresolved.

As regards this clone: Its antigen target is currently unknown. No base quality values were provided; no much bigger clone lies one nucleotide off.

Each donor gave one peripheral blood draw, averaging about 120 mL, which was collected into heparinised tubes. Naive, central memory, regulatory and stem cell-like memory CD4+ T cells were sorted on a BD FACSAria II using a panel including CD45RO, CCR7, CD25, CD127, CD95 and CD27. A purity above 95% was achieved for all sorted populations. PBMCs were separated immediately by Lymphoprep density gradient centrifugation and were stained directly, without being cultured. To minimize batch effects, samples were stained and sorted in pairs, one healthy donor with one patient per experiment. The entire isolated RNA was reverse transcribed using the High Capacity cDNA Reverse Transcription Kit, and thus expressed TCRB transcripts were sequenced. Naive, central memory and regulatory T cell samples underwent deep immunoSEQ sequencing, averaging about 3.57 million total reads per sample. Sorted cells were lysed in RLT buffer, and RNA was extracted using DNase-treated RNeasy Micro or Mini kits according to cell number. Each cell subset was processed on its own to prevent cross-contamination, while patient and healthy donor samples were processed together. Using the immunoSEQ multiplex PCR, TCRB sequences were amplified from cDNA into 87-bp fragments spanning the CDR3 region. Amplicons were sequenced on the Illumina HiSeq platform. For the original study's pipeline: PCR bias was computationally corrected using synthetic template baselines, reads within Hamming distance 2 were collapsed, and singletons that could not be merged were discarded. Reads were aligned to IMGT to assign V, D and J genes, CDR3 length, and insertions or deletions at six rearrangement sites. Within each subset, clonotype counts were normalized to sorted cell number, after which true diversity and Gini coefficients were computed with the tcR R package. Repertoire sharing was quantified using the overlap coefficient calculated on TCRB nucleotide sequences. Out-of-frame TCRB sequences from naive cells were analyzed as a proxy for the pre-selection repertoire. The immuneACCESS repertoire file appears here via TCRdb, limited to in-frame rearrangements. These files lack a portion of the clones; in checked studies, under half of the deficit traces to unresolved V genes, and the cause of the others is not known. The DNA gave D and trimming, while V, J and clone size come from that table. The table for this sample lists over 600,000 clones; about an eighth of them were counted only once. The ten biggest clones cover about 0.11% of the sample.

V has 3 bases trimmed and J has 2 bases trimmed; junction bases matching no gene number 2. The CDR3 covers 13 residues, taking in both the cysteine and the phenylalanine. Just CDR3 DNA is preserved here, 39 bases in frame from base 1. CDR1 and CDR2, per the germline V gene, are SQVTM and ANQGSEA. Sequenced: naive CD4+ T cells from blood. The cell subset or site label, read with the paper, signifies: true naive CD4+ T cells. The sequence came from a man aged 30 to 39 with type 1 diabetes. The sequence joins TRBV29-1 to TRBJ2-5, and TRBD2 aligns with 8 junction nucleotides. The DNA reads TGCAGCGTTGAGGCTAGCGGGCAAGAGACCCAGTACTTC. It specifies CSVEASGQETQYF.